This T cell receptor beta chain originates from a study of identical twins. Germline CDR1 MNHEY, CDR2 SMNVEV (reference sequence). This CDR3 spans 15 amino acids. Trimming stripped 3 bases from V and 7 bases from J, with 18 bases between. cDNA molecules carried unique molecular identifiers, and template switching added a universal primer site. TCRdb re-derived calls from the 5' RACE reads in MiXCR, one entry per CDR3 protein. The sample shows roughly 720,000 distinct CDR3 sequences, 15% to 20% of them seen only once. These data were also filed under a second study, of T cells expressing NK-cell markers.

This rearrangement joins TRBV27 to TRBJ2-5; maybe TRBD2 (6 bases). The clonotype was recovered from a young woman in good health. The sequenced sample was PBMCs. The CDR3 DNA reads as TGTGCCAGCAGTTTGGTCCGGGGGACCTTGGGGACCCAGTACTTC. Translating it yields CASSLVRGTLGTQYF.